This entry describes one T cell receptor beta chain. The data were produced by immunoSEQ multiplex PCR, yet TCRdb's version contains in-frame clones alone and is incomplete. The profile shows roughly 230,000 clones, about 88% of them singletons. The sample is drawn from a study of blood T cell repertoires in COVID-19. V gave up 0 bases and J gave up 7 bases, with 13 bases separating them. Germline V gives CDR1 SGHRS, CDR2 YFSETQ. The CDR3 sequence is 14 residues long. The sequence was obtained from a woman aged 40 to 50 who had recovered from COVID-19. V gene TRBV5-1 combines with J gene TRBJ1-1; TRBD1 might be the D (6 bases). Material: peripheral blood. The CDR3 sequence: CASSLEDSGVEAFF. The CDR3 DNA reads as TGCGCCAGCAGCTTGGAGGACAGCGGGGTTGAAGCTTTCTTT.